The T cell receptor (beta chain) under discussion was sequenced for a study of early T cells in non-severe SARS-CoV-2 infection. About the study: The study sequenced bulk RNA from unsorted whole blood, with chains unpaired.

A single record per CDR3 protein comes from TCRdb applying MiXCR to the 5' RACE reads. Of about 50,000 distinct CDR3 sequences in the sample, about a tenth were seen once. Study-level findings and limits: Anti-spike CD8 specificities were favored by VDJdb matching, whose results missed private and CD4 specificities.

This clonotype was detected only a few times. The antigen is unknown. The V segment lost 2 bases and the J segment 6 bases; nucleotides outside the gene matches: 8. Germline CDR1 is SGDLS and CDR2 is YYNGEE. The CDR3 runs to 15 residues. The TCR originated in an adult who was a healthcare worker with PCR-confirmed SARS-CoV-2 infection or an uninfected control (not recorded which). Material: whole blood. The V gene is TRBV9, the J gene TRBJ2-7; 10 bases are shared with TRBD2. The CDR3 reads CASSVTGLAVGEQYF. In DNA form, the CDR3 reads TGTGCCAGCAGCGTCACAGGACTAGCGGTCGGCGAGCAGTACTTC.